What follows are 32 T cell receptor beta chains derived from one specimen sequenced in a study of blood T cell repertoires in COVID-19. Using immunoSEQ multiplex PCR, the repertoire was profiled, and TCRdb retains in-frame clones only, with some absent. Among around 36,000 clones, roughly four fifths were seen once, and the ten largest hold approximately 40%. The sample taken for sequencing was peripheral blood. These receptors all come from an elderly man with active or convalescent COVID-19.

Written as DNA, the CDR3 is TGCAGCGTTCCGGGGGAAATCGGCATTCAGTACTTC. It translates to CSVPGEIGIQYF. The chain is built from TRBV29-1 and TRBJ2-4; tentative D call: TRBD2 (6 bases). The ends were cut back, 5 bases at V and 9 bases at J, with 14 bases in the middle. CDR1 is SQVTM, CDR2 ANQGSEA, per germline. The CDR3 is made up of 12 amino acids.

V gene TRBV7-2 combines with J gene TRBJ2-1; D is possibly TRBD1 (5 bases). The V end was cut by 0 bases, the J end by 11 bases, with 14 bases between. The CDR3 contains 14 residues. Germline assignment: CDR1 SGHTA and CDR2 FQGNSA. DNA for the CDR3: TGTGCCAGCAGCTTAGCCCTCAGGGTCTCTCAGCAGTTCTTC. Amino acid sequence: CASSLALRVSQQFF. Combining the CDR3 with reference TRBV7-2 and TRBJ2-1 gives the whole variable domain GAGVSQSPSNKVTEKGKDVELRCDPISGHTALYWYRQSLGQGLEFLIYFQGNSAPDKSGLPSDRFSAERTGGSVSTLTIQRTQQEDSAVYLCASSLALRVSQQFFGPGTRLTVL.

The chain carries TRBV19 and TRBJ2-1; 9 nucleotides match TRBD2. CDR3 length: 16 amino acids. Germline V lookup: CDR1 LNHDA, CDR2 SQIVND (reference sequence). The V and J ends lost 7 bases and 2 bases, in that order; junction bases with no gene match: 9. For the CDR3, the DNA is TGTGCCAGTACTCGGCGGCGGGAGGGACCCTACAATGAGCAGTTCTTC. Residues: CASTRRREGPYNEQFF.

In this sample, this clone turned up once. This CDR3 is CASSQGVKAFF. The CDR3 DNA reads as TGTGCCAGCAGCCAGGGGGTGAAAGCTTTCTTT. The V call is TRBV11-2, the J call TRBJ1-1, with 7 bases identical to TRBD1. The CDR3 runs 11 residues. Germline values: CDR1 SGHAT, CDR2 FQNNGV. Trimming removed 5 bases from V and 9 bases from J; junction bases left unmatched: 3.

This clone was seen only a few times. The chain combines TRBV27 with TRBJ2-7, with TRBD1 matching over 11 bases. The CDR3 contains 13 residues. The trim removed 10 bases at V and 5 bases at J, leaving 7 bases unmatched. Germline V CDR1 and CDR2: MNHEY, SMNVEV (reference sequence). The CDR3, as DNA: TGTGCCACTATGGGACAGGGGGTCAACGAGCAGTACTTC. It yields the protein CATMGQGVNEQYF.

J is TRBJ2-5 and V is TRBV9; 10 bases fit TRBD1. The CDR3 length is 16 residues. V was pared by 4 bases and J by 5 bases, with 11 bases of the junction left unmatched. CDR1 and CDR2 from the germline V gene are SGDLS and YYNGEE. CDR3 DNA: TGTGCCAGCAGCTTAACCGGGACAGGGGTTTGGGAGACCCAGTACTTC. Its translation: CASSLTGTGVWETQYF.

The chain joins TRBV7-3 to TRBJ1-6; D remains unclear. With 5 bases removed from V and 7 bases from J, the gap between germline ends came to 12 bases. The CDR3 extends over 14 amino acids. Germline V gene data show CDR1 as SGHTA and CDR2 as FQGTGA. The CDR3 loop reads CASSPGGWNSPLHF. The CDR3 DNA reads TGTGCCAGCAGCCCGGGAGGGTGGAATTCACCCCTCCACTTT.

The chain uses TRBV5-6 and TRBJ2-7; possible D gene TRBD2, 6 bases. Germline lookup yields CDR1 SGHDT and CDR2 YYEEEE. The CDR3 totals 13 residues. CDR3 nucleotides: TGTGCTTCAGCCCCAGGGAGGTACTACGAGCAGTACTTC. This translates into CASAPGRYYEQYF.

The J gene is TRBJ1-1, the V gene TRBV19, with unresolved D. The CDR3 covers 13 residues. The germline V gene has CDR1 LNHDA and CDR2 SQIVND (reference sequence). Trimming left V 4 bases short and J 5 bases short, with 11 bases between. DNA of the CDR3: TGTGCCAGTAGTAAAGGGAGGGAGACTGAAGCTTTCTTT. This translates into CASSKGRETEAFF.

V is TRBV28 and J is TRBJ1-5; no clear D gene. This CDR3 is built from 12 residues. V lost 7 bases, J lost 4 bases, and 8 bases lay in between. Germline V gives CDR1 MDHEN, CDR2 SYDVKM. This chain's CDR3 is CASTAANQPQHF. Written as DNA, the CDR3 is TGTGCCAGCACGGCGGCGAATCAGCCCCAGCATTTT.

The chain combines TRBV6-6 with TRBJ2-7; possibly TRBD1 for D (6 bases). Germline V gene sequence: CDR1 MNHNY, CDR2 SVGAGI (reference sequence). The V end was cut by 6 bases, the J end by 5 bases, with 14 bases between. The CDR3 covers 13 residues. This chain's CDR3 is CASSPLGQHEQYF. CDR3 nucleotides: TGTGCCAGCAGCCCGCTCGGACAGCACGAGCAGTACTTC.

The chain employs TRBV9 and TRBJ2-3, with TRBD2 matching 15 bases. This CDR3 comprises 17 residues. Germline lookup yields CDR1 SGDLS and CDR2 YYNGEE. The V segment lost 4 bases and the J segment 3 bases; nucleotides outside the gene matches: 6. CDR3 sequence reads: CASSPRTSGRATDTQYF. The CDR3 nucleotides read TGTGCCAGCAGCCCCCGGACTAGCGGGAGGGCTACAGATACGCAGTATTTT. Supplemented by reference TRBV9 and TRBJ2-3, the full variable domain reads DSGVTQTPKHLITATGQRVTLRCSPRSGDLSVYWYQQSLDQGLQFLIQYYNGEERAKGNILERFSAQQFPDLHSELNLSSLELGDSALYFCASSPRTSGRATDTQYFGPGTRLTVL.

V is TRBV29-1 and J is TRBJ2-7; 13 nucleotides match TRBD2. Per the germline V gene, CDR1 is SQVTM and CDR2 is ANQGSEA. J lost 3 bases, V lost 2 bases, and 1 base had no gene match. The CDR3 extends over 14 amino acids. CDR3 sequence (DNA): TGCAGCGTTGAATGGACTAGCGGGGGCTACGAGCAGTACTTC. Protein: CSVEWTSGGYEQYF.

The chain has TRBV5-1 and TRBJ2-3; 10 bases match TRBD1. The V segment lost 7 bases and the J segment 1 base; nucleotides outside the gene matches: 0. The CDR3 extends over 13 amino acids. Germline CDR1 reads SGHRS; CDR2 reads YFSETQ. The CDR3 DNA reads TGCGCCAGCGGGACAGGGGGCACAGATACGCAGTATTTT. Protein product: CASGTGGTDTQYF.

This chain uses TRBV7-6 with TRBJ2-1, with 7 bases that match TRBD2. The CDR3 consists of 12 residues. CDR1 and CDR2 (germline): SGHVS, FNYEAQ. The V gene end was trimmed by 4 bases and the J gene end by 10 bases; junction bases not matched to a gene: 4. The CDR3 reads CASSSPLAEQFF. For the CDR3, the DNA is TGTGCCAGCAGCTCTCCACTAGCGGAGCAGTTCTTC.

This clone appeared a single time. CDR3: CATSLGILYEQYF. In DNA, the CDR3 is TGTGCCACCAGCCTTGGCATTCTCTACGAGCAGTACTTC. The chain carries TRBV6-5 and TRBJ2-7; D is uncertain. Germline CDR1 is MNHEY and CDR2 is SVGAGI. This CDR3 spans 13 amino acids. The V gene lost 10 bases and the J gene lost 3 bases, with 16 bases spanning the gap.

The chain recombines TRBV11-3 with TRBJ2-7; perhaps TRBD1 as D (6 bases). Germline V gene lookup returns CDR1 SGHNT and CDR2 YENEEA. The CDR3 consists of 15 residues. V dropped 5 bases and J dropped 7 bases, with 21 bases sitting between them. CDR3 DNA: TGTGCCAGCAGCCCCCCCTCAGGGGCCCCCGGGGAGCAGTACTTC. Translating it yields CASSPPSGAPGEQYF. The full variable domain, with the rest looked up from reference TRBV11-3 and TRBJ2-7, is EAGVVQSPRYKIIEKKQPVAFWCNPISGHNTLYWYLQNLGQGPELLIRYENEEAVDDSQLPKDRFSAERLKGVDSTLKIQPAELGDSAVYLCASSPPSGAPGEQYFGPGTRLTVT.

The V gene is TRBV5-1, the J gene TRBJ2-1; 15 bases align to TRBD2. Germline V CDR1 and CDR2: SGHRS, YFSETQ. Unmatched junction bases numbered 0, after V lost 3 bases and J lost 5 bases. The CDR3 runs 15 residues. The CDR3 sequence is CASSWTSGRDNEQFF. CDR3 nucleotide sequence: TGCGCCAGCAGCTGGACTAGCGGGAGGGACAATGAGCAGTTCTTC.

The J gene is TRBJ2-7, the V gene TRBV18; 7 nucleotides agree with TRBD1. This CDR3 comprises 13 residues. The V and J ends lost 2 bases and 3 bases, in that order; junction bases with no gene match: 1. Germline V CDR1 and CDR2: KGHSH, LQKENI. The CDR3 loop reads CASSPGTVYEQYF. CDR3 DNA: TGTGCCAGCTCACCAGGGACAGTCTACGAGCAGTACTTC.

Written as DNA, the CDR3 is TGTGCCAGCAGCTTCGGACTAGCGGGAGGGCGGAGCGAGCAGTACTTC. Translated, it gives CASSFGLAGGRSEQYF. The V gene is TRBV7-2, the J gene TRBJ2-7; TRBD2 aligns across 15 bases. V lost 3 bases to trimming and J lost 6 bases; unmatched junction nucleotides: 6. This CDR3 has 16 residues. Germline loops: CDR1 SGHTA, CDR2 FQGNSA.

V is TRBV7-2 and J is TRBJ1-2; 8 nucleotides agree with TRBD1. CDR3 length: 14 residues. From germline, CDR1 is SGHTA and CDR2 FQGNSA. V gave up 5 bases and J gave up 4 bases; unmatched junction bases: 6. The CDR3 region has the DNA TGTGCCAGCAGCGCCGGACAGGGAGGCTATGGCTACACCTTC. Amino acid sequence: CASSAGQGGYGYTF.

The rearrangement links TRBV5-6 to TRBJ2-5; TRBD2 matches 9 bases. Germline V CDR1 and CDR2: SGHDT, YYEEEE. The V and J ends lost 1 base and 2 bases, in that order; junction bases with no gene match: 6. CDR3 length: 16 residues. CDR3 loop: CASSLMSGRMQETQYF. DNA for the CDR3: TGTGCCAGCAGCTTGATGAGCGGGAGGATGCAAGAGACCCAGTACTTC.

The V gene is TRBV5-4, the J gene TRBJ2-5; D is ambiguous. The CDR3 has 14 amino acids. V shed 1 base and J shed 2 bases, with 9 bases lying between them. CDR1 SGHNT and CDR2 YYREEE come from the germline V gene (reference sequence). This CDR3 is CASSLQAQQETQYF. The CDR3 nucleotides read TGTGCCAGCAGCTTGCAAGCACAGCAAGAGACCCAGTACTTC.

To note about this clone: Different DNA sequences within this sample yield the same CDR3. The J gene is TRBJ1-2, the V gene TRBV28; 7 bases align to TRBD1. Trimming removed 5 bases from V and 6 bases from J; junction bases left unmatched: 0. CDR3 length: 11 residues. Germline assignment: CDR1 MDHEN and CDR2 SYDVKM. The CDR3 DNA reads as TGTGCCAGCAGTGACAGGGATGGCTACACCTTC. It specifies CASSDRDGYTF.

The chain couples TRBV28 to TRBJ2-7, with 11 positions matching TRBD2. In germline, CDR1 is MDHEN, CDR2 SYDVKM. V trimming: 6 bases; J trimming: 3 bases; junction bases outside the gene matches: 7. The CDR3 contains 15 residues. The CDR3 spells CASRRRLAGFYEQYF. DNA of the CDR3: TGTGCCAGCAGACGACGACTAGCGGGATTCTACGAGCAGTACTTC.

The sample holds one count of this clone. The chain couples TRBV7-9 to TRBJ2-7, with 10 positions matching TRBD2. Germline assignment: CDR1 SEHNR and CDR2 FQNEAQ (reference sequence). Trimming cost V 4 bases and J 7 bases; bases outside gene matches: 4. The CDR3 runs 13 residues. The CDR3 coding sequence is TGTGCCAGCAGCTCGCTAGCGGGAGAAGAGCAGTACTTC. Amino acid sequence: CASSSLAGEEQYF.

V and J are TRBV5-1 and TRBJ2-3; perhaps TRBD1 as D (6 bases). Between the trimmed V and J ends, which lost 0 bases and 3 bases, there was a span of 11 bases. CDR1 SGHRS and CDR2 YFSETQ come from the germline V gene. This CDR3 is 15 amino acids long. CDR3 DNA sequence: TGCGCCAGCAGCTTGGCCGGAGACAGGACAGATACGCAGTATTTT. Its translation: CASSLAGDRTDTQYF.

The chain links TRBV18 to TRBJ2-5, with a possible D match to TRBD2 (6 bases). This CDR3 region has 13 residues. Trimming pared 4 bases from V and 5 bases from J, leaving 11 bases between. The germline V gene encodes CDR1 KGHSH and CDR2 LQKENI. This CDR3 reads CASSLNRGETQYF. In DNA, the CDR3 is TGTGCCAGCTCACTGAACCGGGGGGAGACCCAGTACTTC.

The V gene is TRBV7-6, the J gene TRBJ2-7; 7 positions agree with TRBD1. The germline V gene encodes CDR1 SGHVS and CDR2 FNYEAQ. The ends lost 5 bases at V and 3 bases at J; junction bases unmatched: 10. The CDR3 is 15 amino acids. This CDR3 is CASSPSGQTLYEQYF. The CDR3 DNA reads TGTGCCAGCAGCCCTTCGGGACAGACCCTCTACGAGCAGTACTTC.

The CDR3 bases are TGTGCCAGTAACCCTAGGAACGAAAACATTCAGTACTTC. Amino acids: CASNPRNENIQYF. This chain uses TRBV19 with TRBJ2-4; unclear D gene. The CDR3 contains 13 residues. In germline, CDR1 is LNHDA, CDR2 SQIVND (reference sequence). Trimming took 7 bases from V and 5 from J, leaving 12 bases between them.

This chain links TRBV9 with TRBJ2-7; 9 nucleotides align to TRBD1. V shed 7 bases and J 3 bases; nucleotides not matched to a gene: 8. The CDR3 has 14 amino acids. CDR1 and CDR2 (germline): SGDLS, YYNGEE. The CDR3 protein is CASARDRDYYEQYF. Written as DNA, the CDR3 is TGTGCCAGCGCCCGGGACAGGGATTACTACGAGCAGTACTTC.

The V and J genes are TRBV19 and TRBJ2-7, with D perhaps matching TRBD2 (6 bases). V was pared by 5 bases and J by 0 bases, with 14 bases between. Germline V gives CDR1 LNHDA, CDR2 SQIVND (reference sequence). This CDR3 region has 15 residues. CDR3 loop: CASSLTWGGSYEQYF. As DNA, the CDR3 is TGTGCCAGTAGTTTGACTTGGGGAGGCTCCTACGAGCAGTACTTC. The whole variable domain, remainder taken from reference TRBV19 and TRBJ2-7, is DGGITQSPKYLFRKEGQNVTLSCEQNLNHDAMYWYRQDPGQGLRLIYYSQIVNDFQKGDIAEGYSVSREKKESFPLTVTSAQKNPTAFYLCASSLTWGGSYEQYFGPGTRLTVT.